This T cell receptor (beta chain) appears in the sequencing data of a study of T cells in tuberculosis (dated by TCRdb to the late 2010s). Study-level background: To characterize T cells specific for the mycobacterial lipid antigen glucose monomycolate (GMM), the study used CD1B tetramers together with high-throughput TCR immunosequencing. In a South African clinical cohort, IGRA-negative adolescents, IGRA-positive adolescents with latent tuberculosis and adults with active tuberculosis were compared, with some 11 people in each group. PBMC from patients with active tuberculosis were archived either before the start of standard anti-tuberculosis treatment or within 7 days of starting that treatment.

The patients with active tuberculosis were newly diagnosed, HIV-seronegative South African adults aged 18 years or older. Active tuberculosis was confirmed by positive sputum smear microscopy and/or positive M. tuberculosis culture. Immunosequencing of unsorted cryopreserved PBMC covered, on average, approximately 100,000 T cells per clinical donor. Study-level results and caveats: With the diverse GMM-specific repertoire as input, a classifier achieved approximately 90% accuracy (AUROC around 0.88), whereas GEM motif frequencies as input gave approximately 74% accuracy. The smaller NN-distances were partly driven by shorter CDR3-alpha lengths in active tuberculosis patients, and the difference for TCR-beta did not reach statistical significance. Clinical samples were selected based on which cryopreserved specimens were available, and the active tuberculosis cases were adults whereas the controls were adolescents. Active tuberculosis TCR-alpha repertoires showed smaller mean NN-distances to GMM-specific TCRs than IGRA-negative controls, suggesting clonal expansion of these TCRs.

The immunoSEQ multiplex PCR assay was used to generate TCR libraries, with TCR-beta and/or TCR-alpha/delta assays applied to each sample. The amplified TCR libraries were sequenced using the Illumina high-throughput platform. As for the original processing: Clustering and dimensionality reduction relied on pairwise TCRdist distances among GMM-specific receptors from T cells that were either sorted ex vivo or expanded in vitro. Each clinical repertoire received a mean NN-distance score, defined as the average TCRdist to the nearest 10% of tetramer-positive reference sequences. GEM TCR motif frequency was calculated as the fraction of unique TCRs that matched known GEM sequences by V/J usage and CDR3 length. Active tuberculosis was classified by linear discriminant analysis with leave-one-out cross-validation, implemented in scikit-learn. Imported from immuneACCESS, the table was reduced by TCRdb to in-frame sequences with V and J called. These copies leave out some clones; in studies compared against another copy, an unresolved V gene accounts for under half, and the cause of the remainder is not known. V, J and clone size were drawn from that table, and D and trimming were deduced from the DNA. The sample records about 7,700 clones, roughly 94% of which are singletons. Approximately 10% of the sample comes from the top ten.

The CDR3 covers 14 residues, taking in both the cysteine and the phenylalanine. The kept DNA is CDR3 alone, 42 bases in frame from the first base. V is trimmed back by 2 bases and J by 7 bases, and the junction contains 4 bases that no gene match accounts for. The germline V gene (reference sequence) yields WNHNN for CDR1 and SYGVQD for CDR2. To note about this clone: Its antigen is currently not known. No much larger clone exists at a distance of one base, and base qualities are not known.

Material: PBMCs. The sequence is built from TRBV10-1 and TRBJ2-1; 8 central bases correspond to TRBD2. The source of this sequence is an adult with tuberculosis. The DNA is TGCGCCAGCAGTGAGGCGGGAGGTGGGAATGAGCAGTTCTTC. This gives the protein CASSEAGGGNEQFF.